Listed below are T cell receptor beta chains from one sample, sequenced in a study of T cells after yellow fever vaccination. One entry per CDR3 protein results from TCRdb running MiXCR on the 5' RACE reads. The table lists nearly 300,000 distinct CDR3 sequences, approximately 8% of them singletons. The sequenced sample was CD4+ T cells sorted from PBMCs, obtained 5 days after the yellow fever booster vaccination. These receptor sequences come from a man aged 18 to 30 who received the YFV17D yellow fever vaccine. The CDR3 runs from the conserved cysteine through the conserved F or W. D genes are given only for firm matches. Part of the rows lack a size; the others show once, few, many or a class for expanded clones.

CDR3nt: TGTGCCAGCACTGGGGAAGCCTTAGGGCTGCTGCATTTT
CDR3aa: CASTGEALGLLHF
j_gene: TRBJ1-5
abundance: -
d_gene: -
v_gene: TRBV2

CDR3nt: TGTGCCAGTAGTATATCGGGATTGGCGGGGGAGCTGTTTTTT
CDR3aa: CASSISGLAGELFF
j_gene: TRBJ2-2
abundance: -
d_gene: -
v_gene: TRBV19

CDR3nt: TGCGCCAGCAGCCCTAAGATCGATGGGACAGGGCTTCTCGATCCCCTCACAGATACGCAGTATTTT
CDR3aa: CASSPKIDGTGLLDPLTDTQYF
j_gene: TRBJ2-3
abundance: few
d_gene: TRBD1
v_gene: TRBV4-3

CDR3nt: TGTGCCAGCAGTTTCGGGGCCAATCAGCCCCAGCATTTT
CDR3aa: CASSFGANQPQHF
j_gene: TRBJ1-5
abundance: -
d_gene: -
v_gene: TRBV12-3/TRBV12-4

CDR3nt: TGTGCCAGCAGTTGGCAGGGGGCCTACGAGCAGTACTTC
CDR3aa: CASSWQGAYEQYF
j_gene: TRBJ2-7
abundance: -
d_gene: TRBD1
v_gene: TRBV6-5

CDR3nt: TGTGCCAGCAGCCTGTACGGACAGAACACCGGGGAGCTGTTTTTT
CDR3aa: CASSLYGQNTGELFF
j_gene: TRBJ2-2
abundance: few
d_gene: -
v_gene: TRBV7-2

CDR3nt: TGTGCCAGCAGAAGACTGGGTGGACTAAGAAATCAGCCCCAGCATTTT
CDR3aa: CASRRLGGLRNQPQHF
j_gene: TRBJ1-5
abundance: few
d_gene: -
v_gene: TRBV6-2/TRBV6-3

CDR3nt: TGTGCCAGTAAGAGAGGGGGAGAGACCCAGTACTTC
CDR3aa: CASKRGGETQYF
j_gene: TRBJ2-5
abundance: -
d_gene: -
v_gene: TRBV19

CDR3nt: TGTGCCAGCACACCTACCGCAACACCCACAGATACGCAGTATTTT
CDR3aa: CASTPTATPTDTQYF
j_gene: TRBJ2-3
abundance: few
d_gene: -
v_gene: TRBV6-5

CDR3nt: TGTGCCAGCAGCCCGGACAGGCGCAACACCGGGGAGCTGTTTTTT
CDR3aa: CASSPDRRNTGELFF
j_gene: TRBJ2-2
abundance: many
d_gene: TRBD1
v_gene: TRBV7-9

CDR3nt: TGCGCCAGCAGCCTAAGTGCCCCAGTGGCCTACGAGCAGTACTTC
CDR3aa: CASSLSAPVAYEQYF
j_gene: TRBJ2-7
abundance: -
d_gene: -
v_gene: TRBV4-1

CDR3nt: TGCGCCAGCAGCTTGGGACAGGTAACCGGGACAGATACGCAGTATTTT
CDR3aa: CASSLGQVTGTDTQYF
j_gene: TRBJ2-3
abundance: many
d_gene: -
v_gene: TRBV5-1

CDR3nt: TGTGCCAGCACCATCGCGGGACTCCTCTCTGGGGCCAACGTCCTGACTTTC
CDR3aa: CASTIAGLLSGANVLTF
j_gene: TRBJ2-6
abundance: few
d_gene: -
v_gene: TRBV12-3/TRBV12-4

CDR3nt: TGTGCCAGCAGCCAAGTAGGTTGGAGACGGGGCGGCGATACGCAGTATTTT
CDR3aa: CASSQVGWRRGGDTQYF
j_gene: TRBJ2-3
abundance: -
d_gene: -
v_gene: TRBV3-1

CDR3nt: TGTGCCAGCAGCCTCACTTACGGGGGCCGGACCTCTGGGGCCAACGTCCTGACTTTC
CDR3aa: CASSLTYGGRTSGANVLTF
j_gene: TRBJ2-6
abundance: many
d_gene: -
v_gene: TRBV3-1

CDR3nt: TGTGCCAGCAGCTTTGGCGGGGCCCGCTCCTACAATGAGCAGTTCTTC
CDR3aa: CASSFGGARSYNEQFF
j_gene: TRBJ2-1
abundance: few
d_gene: -
v_gene: TRBV7-2

CDR3nt: TGCAGTGCTCCCTCGGGAACAGCCAACACTGAAGCTTTCTTT
CDR3aa: CSAPSGTANTEAFF
j_gene: TRBJ1-1
abundance: few
d_gene: -
v_gene: TRBV20-1

CDR3nt: TGTGCCAGCAGCCCCTGGGTGGTTGGGGGCTACACCTTC
CDR3aa: CASSPWVVGGYTF
j_gene: TRBJ1-2
abundance: many
d_gene: -
v_gene: TRBV9

CDR3nt: TGTGCCAGCAGCAGAATCGGGAAAGCTCTAAGAGGCGGCTACACCTTC
CDR3aa: CASSRIGKALRGGYTF
j_gene: TRBJ1-2
abundance: few
d_gene: -
v_gene: TRBV9

CDR3nt: TGTGCTTACGCGCGAGAGTCTTCTAGCACAGATACGCAGTATTTT
CDR3aa: CAYARESSSTDTQYF
j_gene: TRBJ2-3
abundance: many
d_gene: -
v_gene: TRBV10-3

CDR3nt: TGTGCCAGCGGGAGCGGGCAGCCCCAGCATTTT
CDR3aa: CASGSGQPQHF
j_gene: TRBJ1-5
abundance: many
d_gene: -
v_gene: TRBV12-3/TRBV12-4

CDR3nt: TGTGCCAGCACCCCTGGCGGGGGCTCCTATAATTCACCCCTCCACTTT
CDR3aa: CASTPGGGSYNSPLHF
j_gene: TRBJ1-6
abundance: many
d_gene: -
v_gene: TRBV3-1

CDR3nt: TGTGCCAGCAGCGTCGACAGGGGTAGGAACATTCAGTACTTC
CDR3aa: CASSVDRGRNIQYF
j_gene: TRBJ2-4
abundance: few
d_gene: TRBD1
v_gene: TRBV7-2

CDR3nt: TGTGCCAGCAAGAGCGACCTAGGACCCCAGCATTTT
CDR3aa: CASKSDLGPQHF
j_gene: TRBJ1-5
abundance: -
d_gene: -
v_gene: TRBV2

CDR3nt: TGTGCCAGCAGTCAGATCCGTAACACTGAAGCTTTCTTT
CDR3aa: CASSQIRNTEAFF
j_gene: TRBJ1-1
abundance: -
d_gene: -
v_gene: TRBV6-5

CDR3nt: TGCAGCGTACAAAAGGGCCCCCGGGGCACAGATACGCAGTATTTT
CDR3aa: CSVQKGPRGTDTQYF
j_gene: TRBJ2-3
abundance: -
d_gene: -
v_gene: TRBV29-1

CDR3nt: TGCGCCAGCAGCCAAGGGCTAGCGGGGGGCACAGATACGCAGTATTTT
CDR3aa: CASSQGLAGGTDTQYF
j_gene: TRBJ2-3
abundance: many
d_gene: TRBD2
v_gene: TRBV4-3

CDR3nt: TGTGCCAGCAGCCGAAGTACGGGCGCCACAGATACGCAGTATTTT
CDR3aa: CASSRSTGATDTQYF
j_gene: TRBJ2-3
abundance: -
d_gene: -
v_gene: TRBV28

CDR3nt: TGTGCCAGCAGCCAAGGACAGCGCCTCTATGGCTACACCTTC
CDR3aa: CASSQGQRLYGYTF
j_gene: TRBJ1-2
abundance: few
d_gene: -
v_gene: TRBV5-5

CDR3nt: TGTGCCAGCAGTTTAAGGTTGGATCAGCCCCAGCATTTT
CDR3aa: CASSLRLDQPQHF
j_gene: TRBJ1-5
abundance: many
d_gene: -
v_gene: TRBV12-3/TRBV12-4

CDR3nt: TGTGCCAGCAGTCCAGTTGCGGGGAACAATGAGCAGTTCTTC
CDR3aa: CASSPVAGNNEQFF
j_gene: TRBJ2-1
abundance: many
d_gene: -
v_gene: TRBV12-3/TRBV12-4

CDR3nt: TGTGCCAGCAGCTTAGAGGACAGGGGGTTTTTAGCTTTCTTT
CDR3aa: CASSLEDRGFLAFF
j_gene: TRBJ1-1
abundance: few
d_gene: TRBD1
v_gene: TRBV7-8

CDR3nt: TGCGCCAGCAGCCCGCGGACGGCCTTGGGCACTGAAGCTTTCTTT
CDR3aa: CASSPRTALGTEAFF
j_gene: TRBJ1-1
abundance: few
d_gene: -
v_gene: TRBV5-1

CDR3nt: TGTGCCATCAATCCGGGACAGGGAAGCGGAAACACCATATATTTT
CDR3aa: CAINPGQGSGNTIYF
j_gene: TRBJ1-3
abundance: -
d_gene: TRBD1
v_gene: TRBV10-3

CDR3nt: TGTGCCAGCAGAGGGACGGGGATAGATCAGCCCCAGCATTTT
CDR3aa: CASRGTGIDQPQHF
j_gene: TRBJ1-5
abundance: -
d_gene: -
v_gene: TRBV6-2/TRBV6-3

CDR3nt: TGTGCCAGCAGCCCGACTCGCGGGGGGATGGCAGATACGCAGTATTTT
CDR3aa: CASSPTRGGMADTQYF
j_gene: TRBJ2-3
abundance: few
d_gene: TRBD2
v_gene: TRBV7-8

CDR3nt: TGCGCCAGCAGCCAAAATAACAGGATCTCTGGAAACACCATATATTTT
CDR3aa: CASSQNNRISGNTIYF
j_gene: TRBJ1-3
abundance: once
d_gene: -
v_gene: TRBV5-1

CDR3nt: TGTGCCAGCAGCGCTAGCGGGGGGAACACAGATACGCAGTATTTT
CDR3aa: CASSASGGNTDTQYF
j_gene: TRBJ2-3
abundance: few
d_gene: TRBD2
v_gene: TRBV7-2

CDR3nt: TGTGCCAGCAGCTTGGGACAGGGGGCGGGCGAGCAGTACTTC
CDR3aa: CASSLGQGAGEQYF
j_gene: TRBJ2-7
abundance: -
d_gene: TRBD1
v_gene: TRBV7-2

CDR3nt: TGTGCCAGCAGCTTGCTCCTAGCGGGGGGCAGGACCGGGGAGCTGTTTTTT
CDR3aa: CASSLLLAGGRTGELFF
j_gene: TRBJ2-2
abundance: many
d_gene: TRBD2
v_gene: TRBV5-6

CDR3nt: TGTGCCAGCAGTTCTCGACAGGCGCCCACCGGGGAGCTGTTTTTT
CDR3aa: CASSSRQAPTGELFF
j_gene: TRBJ2-2
abundance: few
d_gene: -
v_gene: TRBV12-3/TRBV12-4

CDR3nt: TGCGCCAGCAGCTTGACAGGAGAGAATCAGCCCCAGCATTTT
CDR3aa: CASSLTGENQPQHF
j_gene: TRBJ1-5
abundance: many
d_gene: -
v_gene: TRBV5-1

CDR3nt: TGCAGTGCCCTCGGTGACAGGGGGACTGAAGCTTTCTTT
CDR3aa: CSALGDRGTEAFF
j_gene: TRBJ1-1
abundance: few
d_gene: TRBD1
v_gene: TRBV20-1

CDR3nt: TGTGCCAGCAGCGGCCACAGGGGATATTCATACAATGAGCAGTTCTTC
CDR3aa: CASSGHRGYSYNEQFF
j_gene: TRBJ2-1
abundance: few
d_gene: TRBD1
v_gene: TRBV6-2/TRBV6-3

CDR3nt: TGTGCCAGCAGTTTAGAAGGGCCATATAATTCACCCCTCCACTTT
CDR3aa: CASSLEGPYNSPLHF
j_gene: TRBJ1-6
abundance: -
d_gene: -
v_gene: TRBV12-3/TRBV12-4

CDR3nt: TGTGCCAGCAGCCCTAGCGGGGTGTTGGCAGATACGCAGTATTTT
CDR3aa: CASSPSGVLADTQYF
j_gene: TRBJ2-3
abundance: few
d_gene: TRBD2
v_gene: TRBV6-5